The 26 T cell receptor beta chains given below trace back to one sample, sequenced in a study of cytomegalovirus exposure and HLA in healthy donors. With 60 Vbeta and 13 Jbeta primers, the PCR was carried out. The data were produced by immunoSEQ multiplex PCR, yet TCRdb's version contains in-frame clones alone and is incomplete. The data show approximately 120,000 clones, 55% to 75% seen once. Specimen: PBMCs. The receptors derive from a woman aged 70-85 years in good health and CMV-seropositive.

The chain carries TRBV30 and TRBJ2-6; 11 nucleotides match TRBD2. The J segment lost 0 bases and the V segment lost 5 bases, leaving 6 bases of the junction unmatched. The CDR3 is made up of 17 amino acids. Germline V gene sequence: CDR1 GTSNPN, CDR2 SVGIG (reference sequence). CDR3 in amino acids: CAWVRLAGSSGANVLTF. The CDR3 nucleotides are TGTGCCTGGGTTAGACTAGCGGGGAGCTCTGGGGCCAACGTCCTGACTTTC.

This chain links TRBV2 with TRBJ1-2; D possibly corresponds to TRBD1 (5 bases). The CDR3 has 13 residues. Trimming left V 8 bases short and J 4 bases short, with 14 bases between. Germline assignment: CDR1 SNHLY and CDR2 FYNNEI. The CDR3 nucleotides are TGTGCCAGCGCACAGGCGCTCTTCTATGGCTACACCTTC. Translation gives CASAQALFYGYTF.

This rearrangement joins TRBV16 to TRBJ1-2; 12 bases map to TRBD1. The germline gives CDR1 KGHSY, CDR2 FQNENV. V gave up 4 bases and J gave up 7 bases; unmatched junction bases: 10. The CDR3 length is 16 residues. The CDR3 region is CASSRRLGQGAFGYTF. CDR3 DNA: TGTGCCAGCAGCCGACGACTGGGACAGGGGGCCTTTGGCTACACCTTC.

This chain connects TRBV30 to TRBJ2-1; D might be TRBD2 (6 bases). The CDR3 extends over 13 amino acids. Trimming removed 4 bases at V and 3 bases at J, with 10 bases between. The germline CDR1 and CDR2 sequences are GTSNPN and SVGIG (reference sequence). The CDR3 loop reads CAWIRRGYNEQFF. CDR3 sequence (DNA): TGTGCCTGGATACGGCGGGGCTACAATGAGCAGTTCTTC. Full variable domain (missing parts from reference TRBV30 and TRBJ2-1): SQTIHQWPATLVQPVGSPLSLECTVEGTSNPNLYWYRQAAGRGLQLLFYSVGIGQISSEVPQNLSASRPQDRQFILSSKKLLLSDSGFYLCAWIRRGYNEQFFGPGTRLTVL.

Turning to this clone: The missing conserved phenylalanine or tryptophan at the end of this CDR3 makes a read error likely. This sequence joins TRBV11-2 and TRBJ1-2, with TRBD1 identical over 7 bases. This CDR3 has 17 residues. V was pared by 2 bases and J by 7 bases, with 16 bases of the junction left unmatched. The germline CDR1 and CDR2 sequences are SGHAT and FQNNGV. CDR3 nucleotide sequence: TGTGCCAGCAGCTTATCAGCTCCCCGGCAGGGGGAGGTTGGCTACACCTCC. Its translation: CASSLSAPRQGEVGYTS.

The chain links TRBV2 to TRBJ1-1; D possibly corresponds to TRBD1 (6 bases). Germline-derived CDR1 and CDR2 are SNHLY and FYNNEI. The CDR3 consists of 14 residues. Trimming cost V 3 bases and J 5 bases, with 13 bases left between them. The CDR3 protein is CASSDVGTGTEAFF. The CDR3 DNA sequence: TGTGCCAGCAGTGACGTAGGAACAGGGACTGAAGCTTTCTTT.

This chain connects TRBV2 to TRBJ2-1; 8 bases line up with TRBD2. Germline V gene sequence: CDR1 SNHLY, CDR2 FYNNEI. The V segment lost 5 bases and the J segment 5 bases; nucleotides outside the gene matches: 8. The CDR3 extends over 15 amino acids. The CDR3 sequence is CASSMRGVFNNEQFF. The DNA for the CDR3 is TGTGCCAGCAGTATGCGGGGGGTGTTTAACAATGAGCAGTTCTTC.

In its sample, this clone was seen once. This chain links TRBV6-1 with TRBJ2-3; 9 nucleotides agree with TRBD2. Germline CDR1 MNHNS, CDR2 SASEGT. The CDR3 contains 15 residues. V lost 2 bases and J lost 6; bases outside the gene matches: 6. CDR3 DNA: TGTGCCAGCAGTGAAAGGAGGACTAGCGTGGATACGCAGTATTTT. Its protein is CASSERRTSVDTQYF.

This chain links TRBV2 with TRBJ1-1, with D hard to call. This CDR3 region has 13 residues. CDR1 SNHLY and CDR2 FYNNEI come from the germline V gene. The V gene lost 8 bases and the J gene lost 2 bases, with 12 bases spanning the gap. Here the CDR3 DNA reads TGTGCCAGCGGGAGCACAGAAAACACTGAAGCTTTCTTT. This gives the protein CASGSTENTEAFF.

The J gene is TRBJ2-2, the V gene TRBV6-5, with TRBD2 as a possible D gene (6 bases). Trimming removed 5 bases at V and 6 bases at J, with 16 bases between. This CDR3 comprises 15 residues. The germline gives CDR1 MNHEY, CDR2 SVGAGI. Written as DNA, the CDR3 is TGTGCCAGCAGTCGCTCGGGGGTGGGGTCCGGGGAGCTGTTTTTT. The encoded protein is CASSRSGVGSGELFF.

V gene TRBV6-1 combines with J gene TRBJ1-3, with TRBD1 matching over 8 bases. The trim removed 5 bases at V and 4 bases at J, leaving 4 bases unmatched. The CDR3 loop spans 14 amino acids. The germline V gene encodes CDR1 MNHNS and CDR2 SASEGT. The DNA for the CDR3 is TGTGCCAGCAGTACCACAGGGGGAGGAAACACCATATATTTT. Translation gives CASSTTGGGNTIYF.

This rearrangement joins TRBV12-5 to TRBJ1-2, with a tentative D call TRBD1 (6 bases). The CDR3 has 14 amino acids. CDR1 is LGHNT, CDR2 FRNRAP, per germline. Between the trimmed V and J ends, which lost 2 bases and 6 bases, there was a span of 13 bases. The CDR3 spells CASGLWDIPDGYTF. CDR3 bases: TGTGCTAGTGGTTTGTGGGACATCCCTGATGGCTACACCTTC.

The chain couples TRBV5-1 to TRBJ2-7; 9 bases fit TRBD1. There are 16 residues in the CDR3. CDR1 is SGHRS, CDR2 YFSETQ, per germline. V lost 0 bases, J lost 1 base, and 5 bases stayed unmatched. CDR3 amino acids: CASSLAGTGSSYEQYF. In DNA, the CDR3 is TGCGCCAGCAGCTTGGCCGGGACAGGGAGTTCCTACGAGCAGTACTTC.

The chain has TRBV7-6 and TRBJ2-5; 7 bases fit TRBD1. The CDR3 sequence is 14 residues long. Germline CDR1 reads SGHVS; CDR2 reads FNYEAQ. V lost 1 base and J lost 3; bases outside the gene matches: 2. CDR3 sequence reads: CASSLGQGKETQYF. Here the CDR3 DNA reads TGTGCCAGCAGCTTAGGACAGGGTAAAGAGACCCAGTACTTC.

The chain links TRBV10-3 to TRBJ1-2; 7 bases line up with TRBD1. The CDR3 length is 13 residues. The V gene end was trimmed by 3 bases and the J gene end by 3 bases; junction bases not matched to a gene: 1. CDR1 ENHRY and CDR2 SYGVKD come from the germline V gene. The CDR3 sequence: CAISDTGDYGYTF. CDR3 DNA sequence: TGTGCCATCAGTGATACAGGGGACTATGGCTACACCTTC.

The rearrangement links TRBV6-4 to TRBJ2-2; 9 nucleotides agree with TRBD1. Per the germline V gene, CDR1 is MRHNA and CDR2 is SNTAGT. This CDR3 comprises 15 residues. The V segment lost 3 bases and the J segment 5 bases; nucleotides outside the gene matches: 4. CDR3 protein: CASSEQQGATGELFF. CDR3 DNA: TGTGCCAGCAGTGAACAACAGGGGGCTACCGGGGAGCTGTTTTTT.

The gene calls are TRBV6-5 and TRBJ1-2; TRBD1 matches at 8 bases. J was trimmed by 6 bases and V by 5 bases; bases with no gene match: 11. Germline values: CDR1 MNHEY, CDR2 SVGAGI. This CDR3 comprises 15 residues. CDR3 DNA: TGTGCCAGCAGTAGCCTAGGGACAGGAGGAGATGGCTACACCTTC. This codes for CASSSLGTGGDGYTF.

The CDR3 region is CASSQEGQAAPYEGYTF. In DNA form, the CDR3 reads TGTGCCAGCAGCCAAGAGGGACAGGCCGCACCCTATGAGGGCTACACCTTC. The chain combines TRBV14 with TRBJ1-2; 8 nucleotides match TRBD1. Germline CDR1 reads SGHDN; CDR2 reads FVKESK. The CDR3 is 17 amino acids. With 0 bases clipped from V and 8 bases from J, the junction kept 14 bases outside the gene matches.

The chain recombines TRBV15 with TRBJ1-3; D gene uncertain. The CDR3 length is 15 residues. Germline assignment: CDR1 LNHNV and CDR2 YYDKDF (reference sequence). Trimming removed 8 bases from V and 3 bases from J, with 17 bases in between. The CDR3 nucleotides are TGTGCCACCGGATTGGACGGCGGGATTGGAAACACCATATATTTT. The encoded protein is CATGLDGGIGNTIYF.

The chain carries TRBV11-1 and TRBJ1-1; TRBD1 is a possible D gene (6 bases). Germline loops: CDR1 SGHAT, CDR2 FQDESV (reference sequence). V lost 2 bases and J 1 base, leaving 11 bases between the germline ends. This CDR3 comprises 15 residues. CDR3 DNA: TGTGCCAGCAGCTTACAGGAACAGGGGAACACTGAAGCTTTCTTT. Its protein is CASSLQEQGNTEAFF.

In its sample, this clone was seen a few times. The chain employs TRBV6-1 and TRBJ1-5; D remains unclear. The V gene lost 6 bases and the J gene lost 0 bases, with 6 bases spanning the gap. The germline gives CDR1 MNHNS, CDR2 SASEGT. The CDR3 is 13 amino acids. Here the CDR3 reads CASRLNSNQPQHF. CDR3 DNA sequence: TGTGCCAGCAGGCTAAATAGCAATCAGCCCCAGCATTTT.

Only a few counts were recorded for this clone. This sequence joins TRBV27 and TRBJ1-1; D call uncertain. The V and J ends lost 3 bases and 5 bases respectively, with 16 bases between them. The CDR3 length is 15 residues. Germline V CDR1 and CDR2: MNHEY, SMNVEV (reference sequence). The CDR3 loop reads CASSFSPGIKTEAFF. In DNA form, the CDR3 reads TGTGCCAGCAGTTTTAGTCCCGGTATTAAGACTGAAGCTTTCTTT.

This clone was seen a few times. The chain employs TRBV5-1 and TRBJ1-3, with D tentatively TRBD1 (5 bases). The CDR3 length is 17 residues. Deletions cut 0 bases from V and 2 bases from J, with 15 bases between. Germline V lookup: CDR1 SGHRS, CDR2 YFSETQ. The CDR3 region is CASSLVPGGLAGNTIYF. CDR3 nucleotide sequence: TGCGCCAGCAGCTTGGTTCCCGGGGGGTTAGCTGGAAACACCATATATTTT.

CDR3 sequence (DNA): TGTGCCAGCAGCACAGGGGACCGAAGTACTGAAGCTTTCTTT. Amino acids: CASSTGDRSTEAFF. The gene calls are TRBV27 and TRBJ1-1; 7 nucleotides align to TRBD1. Losses at the gene ends were 6 bases for V and 5 bases for J; bases not matched to a gene: 9. The length of the CDR3 is 14 residues. CDR1 and CDR2 from the germline V gene are MNHEY and SMNVEV (reference sequence).

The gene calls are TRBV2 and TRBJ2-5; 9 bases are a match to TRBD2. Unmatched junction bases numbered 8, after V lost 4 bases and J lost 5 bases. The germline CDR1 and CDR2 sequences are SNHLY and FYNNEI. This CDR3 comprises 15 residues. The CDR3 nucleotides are TGTGCCAGCAGTGTCGAAGCGGGGGGTAGCGAGACCCAGTACTTC. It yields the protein CASSVEAGGSETQYF.

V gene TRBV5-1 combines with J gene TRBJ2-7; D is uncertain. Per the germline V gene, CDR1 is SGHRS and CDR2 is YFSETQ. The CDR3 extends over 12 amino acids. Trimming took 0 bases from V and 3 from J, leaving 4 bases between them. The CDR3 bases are TGCGCCAGCAGCTTGGCCAACTACGAGCAGTACTTC. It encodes CASSLANYEQYF. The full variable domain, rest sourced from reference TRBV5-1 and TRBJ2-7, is KAGVTQTPRYLIKTRGQQVTLSCSPISGHRSVSWYQQTPGQGLQFLFEYFSETQRNKGNFPGRFSGRQFSNSRSEMNVSTLELGDSALYLCASSLANYEQYFGPGTRLTVT.